Listed below are T cell receptor beta chains from one sample, sequenced in a study of technical replicates of blood from a handful of donors. Profiled with immunoSEQ multiplex PCR; TCRdb holds only in-frame clones, not every one. The table records approximately 75,000 clones, approximately 96% of them present only once. Sequencing was done on a sample of T cells isolated from PBMCs. The receptors originated from a human donor in good health. CDR3s include the opening cysteine and the closing phenylalanine or tryptophan. D genes are given only for firm matches. Expanded clones are given a class, and other clones once, few, many or no size at all.

CDR3nt	CDR3aa	d_gene	j_gene	v_gene	abundance
TGCAGTGCTACCCCGGGTTATGGCTACACCTTC	CSATPGYGYTF	-	TRBJ1-2	TRBV20-1	-
TGTGCCAGCAGTTTATCTGCGGGCCACGAGCAGTACTTC	CASSLSAGHEQYF	-	TRBJ2-7	TRBV27	once
TGTGCCAGCAGGCCGACCGGGACAGGGCCCTACAATGAGCAGTTCTTC	CASRPTGTGPYNEQFF	TRBD1	TRBJ2-1	TRBV5-6	-
TGTGCCAGCAGCAAAGACAGATATGAAGCTTTCTTT	CASSKDRYEAFF	-	TRBJ1-1	TRBV21-1	-
TGTGCCAGTAGTATAGGAGCGGCTGAAGCTTTCTTT	CASSIGAAEAFF	-	TRBJ1-1	TRBV19	once
TGCGCCAGCAGCCAAGATACTAGCGGGATCTACGAGCAGTACTTC	CASSQDTSGIYEQYF	TRBD2	TRBJ2-7	TRBV4-1	-
TGCAGCGCATACAGCTACTATGGCTACACCTTC	CSAYSYYGYTF	-	TRBJ1-2	TRBV29-1	-
TGTGCCAGCAGCTCATTTAGCGGGAGCGGCTACAATGAGCAGTTCTTC	CASSSFSGSGYNEQFF	TRBD2	TRBJ2-1	TRBV13	-
TGTGCCAGCAGCTCGCCTAGACTGGATAATGAAAAACTGTTTTTT	CASSSPRLDNEKLFF	-	TRBJ1-4	TRBV11-2	-
TGTGCCAGTAGTATCATCGGGAGCTATGGCTACACCTTC	CASSIIGSYGYTF	-	TRBJ1-2	TRBV19	-
TGTGCCAGCTCCCTGCGGGGGACAGGGTCTGGAAACACCATATATTTT	CASSLRGTGSGNTIYF	TRBD1	TRBJ1-3	TRBV18	-
TGTGCCAGCAGTGAAGGGTGGAGCCACACTGAAGCTTTCTTT	CASSEGWSHTEAFF	-	TRBJ1-1	TRBV6-1	-
TGCGCCAGCAGCCAAGACGAGACAGTGAACACTGAAGCTTTCTTT	CASSQDETVNTEAFF	-	TRBJ1-1	TRBV4-3	-
TGCAGCGTTGAAGTCGGAGGTGGCACTGAAGCTTTCTTT	CSVEVGGGTEAFF	-	TRBJ1-1	TRBV29-1	-
TGCAGCGTGCAGGACAGGGAAAATGAAGCTTTCTTT	CSVQDRENEAFF	TRBD1	TRBJ1-1	TRBV29-1	few
TGTGCCAGCAGCGAGGGGGCGACCCAGTACTTC	CASSEGATQYF	TRBD1	TRBJ2-5	TRBV9	-
TGCAGTGCTAGTTCCCCGAATGAGCAGTTCTTC	CSASSPNEQFF	-	TRBJ2-1	TRBV20-1	-
TGCGCCAGCAGCCAAGTCCCCGCCGGGAGGGCTTTCTTT	CASSQVPAGRAFF	-	TRBJ1-1	TRBV4-1	few
TGTGCCAGCACCTCAGAGGGGACAGGGCGTCCCGGGGAGCTGTTTTTT	CASTSEGTGRPGELFF	TRBD1	TRBJ2-2	TRBV11-3	-
TGTGCCAGCAGCTATAGGACAGATCTGAACACTGAAGCTTTCTTT	CASSYRTDLNTEAFF	-	TRBJ1-1	TRBV7-6	-
TGTGCCAGCAGCTTAGGCACCGCTAATCCAGCTTTCTTT	CASSLGTANPAFF	-	TRBJ1-1	TRBV11-3	-
TGTGCCAGCAGCTTATGGGACTCCTCCTACAATGAGCAGTTCTTC	CASSLWDSSYNEQFF	-	TRBJ2-1	TRBV7-3	-
TGTGCCAGCAGCTTAGCTCTACAGGATCCCTATGGCTACACCTTC	CASSLALQDPYGYTF	-	TRBJ1-2	TRBV7-9	-
TGCGCCAGCCGGACAGGGAATGAAAAACTGTTTTTT	CASRTGNEKLFF	TRBD1	TRBJ1-4	TRBV5-1	-
TGCGCCAGCAGCCAACTACAGGGTACGATTGAAAAACTGTTTTTT	CASSQLQGTIEKLFF	-	TRBJ1-4	TRBV4-3	-
TGCGCCAGCATGTCTCGCGGGTATATTTACGAGCAGTACTTC	CASMSRGYIYEQYF	-	TRBJ2-7	TRBV10-2	-
TGTGCCAGTAGTCCGACAGGGATATACTACGAGCAGTACTTC	CASSPTGIYYEQYF	TRBD1	TRBJ2-7	TRBV19	-
TGTGCCAGCAGCTTTGGGACAGCCAACACTGAAGCTTTCTTT	CASSFGTANTEAFF	TRBD1	TRBJ1-1	TRBV7-8	-
TGTGCCAGCAGCCCCCGGACATCTAATGAAAAACTGTTTTTT	CASSPRTSNEKLFF	-	TRBJ1-4	TRBV11-2	-
TGTGCCAGCACCCCGACTAGCGGGAGACAAGAGACCCAGTACTTC	CASTPTSGRQETQYF	TRBD2	TRBJ2-5	TRBV6-1	-
TGTGCCGTAGCTAGCGGGAGTGAGACCCAGTACTTC	CAVASGSETQYF	TRBD2	TRBJ2-5	TRBV6-5	-
TGTGCCAGCAGCGTAGATGTCCTTTCCGTTTACAATGAGCAGTTCTTC	CASSVDVLSVYNEQFF	-	TRBJ2-1	TRBV9	-
TGTGCCAGCAGATCGACAGTCGAGCAGTACTTC	CASRSTVEQYF	-	TRBJ2-7	TRBV6-5	-
TGTGCCAGCAGCTTAGGTAATAGCCCTCAGTTCTTC	CASSLGNSPQFF	-	TRBJ2-1	TRBV11-2	-
TGTGCCAGCAGCCAACTGGCGGGGGTTGAAGCTTTCTTT	CASSQLAGVEAFF	-	TRBJ1-1	TRBV14	-
TGTGCCATCAGTGTAGGGGACAGGGGATCTGAAGCTTTCTTT	CAISVGDRGSEAFF	TRBD1	TRBJ1-1	TRBV10-3	-
TGTGCCAGCAAAATAGCGGGAGGGCTTGAGCAGTTCTTC	CASKIAGGLEQFF	TRBD2	TRBJ2-1	TRBV6-1	-
TGTGCCAGCGGACTAGCCGCAGATACGCAGTATTTT	CASGLAADTQYF	TRBD2	TRBJ2-3	TRBV19	-
TGTGCCAGCACCCTCAGGAACACTGAAGCTTTCTTT	CASTLRNTEAFF	-	TRBJ1-1	TRBV7-9	-
TGTGCCAGCAGCCCCCGACAGGCCGGCACAGATACGCAGTATTTT	CASSPRQAGTDTQYF	-	TRBJ2-3	TRBV11-3	-
TGTGCCATTTTGCGCTCTGAAGCTTTCTTT	CAILRSEAFF	-	TRBJ1-1	TRBV6-1	-
TGTGCCAGCAGTTTAAGCCTCGGGGACAGGGGCTTTAGCAATCAGCCCCAGCATTTT	CASSLSLGDRGFSNQPQHF	TRBD1	TRBJ1-5	TRBV28	once
TGTGCCAGCAGCCAGGGCGGGAGTATGTACGAGCAGTACTTC	CASSQGGSMYEQYF	TRBD2	TRBJ2-7	TRBV4-2	-
TGCAGCGTTGAAGGGGGACTATTCTACGAGCAGTACTTC	CSVEGGLFYEQYF	TRBD2	TRBJ2-7	TRBV29-1	-
TGTGCCAGTAGTGGCCCGGGACAGGTTAACTATGGCTACACCTTC	CASSGPGQVNYGYTF	TRBD1	TRBJ1-2	TRBV19	-
TGTGCCAGCACCCTAAGGGGCTCTGGGGCCAACGTCCTGACTTTC	CASTLRGSGANVLTF	-	TRBJ2-6	TRBV28	-
TGTGCCAGCAGTTATAATAGCAATCAGCCCCAGCATTTT	CASSYNSNQPQHF	-	TRBJ1-5	TRBV6-5	few
TGTGCCAGCAGCGCGAGACCGGGACTAGCGATCAATGAGCAGTTCTTC	CASSARPGLAINEQFF	TRBD2	TRBJ2-1	TRBV9	once
TGCGCCAGCAGCCAAGACGAGACTATAAACGTTGGTGAGCAGTTCTTC	CASSQDETINVGEQFF	-	TRBJ2-1	TRBV4-3	-
TGCAGCGTTGAAGAGCACGGGAGGGGGGTCGGGGAGCTGTTTTTT	CSVEEHGRGVGELFF	TRBD2	TRBJ2-2	TRBV29-1	once
TGTGCCAGCAGCGGGCTTACAGATACGCAGTATTTT	CASSGLTDTQYF	-	TRBJ2-3	TRBV9	-
TGTGCCAGCTGGTCGGGGAGGGCCTGGGGAGGAGAGACCCAGTACTTC	CASWSGRAWGGETQYF	TRBD2	TRBJ2-5	TRBV6-6	-
TGTGCCAGCAGCTTGGGTCTAGTCCACACAGATACGCAGTATTTT	CASSLGLVHTDTQYF	-	TRBJ2-3	TRBV5-4	-
TGCAGCGTTGCGGGGGGCTGGAGCACAGATACGCAGTATTTT	CSVAGGWSTDTQYF	-	TRBJ2-3	TRBV29-1	-
TGTGCCAGCAGCGTAGAACTAGCGGGAGGGTTGAATGAGCAGTTCTTC	CASSVELAGGLNEQFF	TRBD2	TRBJ2-1	TRBV9	-